The T cell receptor beta chain described here comes from a study of blood T cell repertoires in COVID-19. Whole-study context: COVID-19 samples, acute and convalescent, were from the United States, Italy and Spain. From T cells, B-cell-depleted T cells, or PBMCs came the material, which was cDNA or gDNA.

Trimming pared 1 base from V and 3 bases from J, leaving 13 bases between. This CDR3 contains 16 residues. From germline, CDR1 is MDHEN and CDR2 SYDVKM. Original analysis: Using reference gene primer amplification, nucleated cell counts were estimated. The data were produced by immunoSEQ multiplex PCR, yet TCRdb's version contains in-frame clones alone and is incomplete. V, J and clone size were drawn from that table, and D and trimming were deduced from the DNA. The table lists 75,000 to 90,000 clones, 80% of them singletons. The TCR sequence derives from a woman aged 40 to 50 with active or convalescent COVID-19. The chain recombines TRBV28 with TRBJ2-4, with a possible D match to TRBD2 (6 bases). The sample taken for sequencing was peripheral blood. Here the CDR3 reads CASSLSAVGGKNIQYF. The CDR3, as DNA: TGTGCCAGCAGTTTATCGGCTGTGGGGGGCAAAAACATTCAGTACTTC.